This entry lists 26 T cell receptor beta chains sequenced from one sample in a study of T cells after posttransplantation cyclophosphamide. TCRdb keeps only in-frame clones here, not all; method: immunoSEQ multiplex PCR. The sample holds approximately 50,000 clones, 94% seen once. Sequences were obtained from PBMCs. The source of these receptors is a woman in her thirties in good health and a related stem cell transplant donor.

This chain links TRBV7-2 with TRBJ1-3; perhaps TRBD1 as D (5 bases). The V gene's germline CDR1 is SGHTA and CDR2 FQGNSA. The CDR3 contains 17 residues. V gave up 4 bases and J gave up 0 bases, with 16 bases separating them. CDR3 bases: TGTGCCAGCAGCTCCCGGACTAGCGGGGGCTCTGGAAACACCATATATTTT. Protein product: CASSSRTSGGSGNTIYF.

This sequence joins TRBV7-9 and TRBJ1-1; D is undetermined. The germline gives CDR1 SEHNR, CDR2 FQNEAQ (reference sequence). V was clipped by 4 bases and J by 6 bases, with 6 bases between them. This CDR3 spans 11 amino acids. CDR3 amino acids: CASSSRSEAFF. As DNA, the CDR3 is TGTGCCAGCAGCTCGAGATCTGAAGCTTTCTTT.

The chain couples TRBV2 to TRBJ1-4; D unclear. The CDR3 has 15 amino acids. CDR1 is SNHLY, CDR2 FYNNEI, per germline. V was cut by 5 bases and J by 7 bases, with 17 bases left in between. The chain's CDR3 is CASSRATVFGEKLFF. The CDR3 nucleotides are TGTGCCAGCAGTAGAGCTACGGTATTCGGTGAAAAACTGTTTTTT. The full variable domain, in which reference TRBV2 and TRBJ1-4 provide the parts outside the CDR3, is EPEVTQTPSHQVTQMGQEVILRCVPISNHLYFYWYRQILGQKVEFLVSFYNNEISEKSEIFDDQFSVERPDGSNFTLKIRSTKLEDSAMYFCASSRATVFGEKLFFGSGTQLSVL.

The J gene is TRBJ1-5, the V gene TRBV19, with TRBD1 matching 7 bases. Germline CDR1 reads LNHDA; CDR2 reads SQIVND (reference sequence). V lost 0 bases and J lost 6; bases outside the gene matches: 14. The CDR3 contains 18 residues. Here the CDR3 reads CASSIELTGQGVIQPQHF. In DNA form, the CDR3 reads TGTGCCAGTAGTATAGAACTTACCGGGCAGGGGGTTATTCAGCCCCAGCATTTT.

This clone was counted a single time. This chain links TRBV4-3 with TRBJ2-1, with a possible D match to TRBD2 (5 bases). V was trimmed by 0 bases and J by 0 bases, leaving 12 bases between them. CDR3 length: 17 residues. Germline loops: CDR1 LGHNA, CDR2 YSLEER. The CDR3: CASSQDSPGVSYNEQFF. The CDR3 DNA sequence: TGCGCCAGCAGCCAAGATAGTCCCGGGGTCTCCTACAATGAGCAGTTCTTC.

The chain links TRBV11-2 to TRBJ1-2; D remains unclear. This CDR3 has 13 amino acids. V was pared by 4 bases and J by 3 bases, with 9 bases between. Germline loops: CDR1 SGHAT, CDR2 FQNNGV. The CDR3 DNA reads TGTGCCAGCAGCTGGGCCCAGGACTATGGCTACACCTTC. Protein product: CASSWAQDYGYTF.

The J gene is TRBJ2-3, the V gene TRBV10-1, with 10 bases fitting TRBD2. CDR1 and CDR2 from the germline V gene are WNHNN and SYGVQD (reference sequence). J was trimmed by 4 bases and V by 0 bases; bases with no gene match: 1. The CDR3 covers 15 residues. The CDR3 sequence is CASSESLAGADTQYF. The CDR3 coding sequence is TGCGCCAGCAGTGAGTCCCTAGCGGGGGCAGATACGCAGTATTTT.

The chain carries TRBV7-9 and TRBJ2-7; D is unresolved. Germline loops: CDR1 SEHNR, CDR2 FQNEAQ (reference sequence). CDR3 length: 17 residues. The V gene lost 4 bases and the J gene lost 2 bases, with 21 bases spanning the gap. Here the CDR3 DNA reads TGTGCCAGCAGCTCCCCGATAACAGAACCCTTACCCTACGAGCAGTACTTC. Translation gives CASSSPITEPLPYEQYF. Looking up the rest from reference TRBV7-9 and TRBJ2-7 gives the full variable domain: DTGVSQNPRHKITKRGQNVTFRCDPISEHNRLYWYRQTLGQGPEFLTYFQNEAQLEKSRLLSDRFSAERPKGSFSTLEIQRTEQGDSAMYLCASSSPITEPLPYEQYFGPGTRLTVT.

CDR3 residues: CASSLGPGRPTEAFF. The DNA for the CDR3 is TGCGCCAGCAGCTTGGGGCCCGGGAGGCCCACTGAAGCTTTCTTT. The gene calls are TRBV5-1 and TRBJ1-1; D is unclear. The CDR3 consists of 15 residues. Trimming took off 0 bases at V and 4 bases at J, with 13 bases between the two ends. Germline CDR1 and CDR2: SGHRS and YFSETQ. Complete variable domain (other parts from reference TRBV5-1 and TRBJ1-1): KAGVTQTPRYLIKTRGQQVTLSCSPISGHRSVSWYQQTPGQGLQFLFEYFSETQRNKGNFPGRFSGRQFSNSRSEMNVSTLELGDSALYLCASSLGPGRPTEAFFGQGTRLTVV.

The chain uses TRBV9 and TRBJ1-1; perhaps TRBD1 as D (5 bases). Germline V gene sequence: CDR1 SGDLS, CDR2 YYNGEE. V gave up 3 bases and J gave up 10 bases, with 10 bases separating them. The CDR3 extends over 11 amino acids. This CDR3 is CASSAGGGAFF. Written as DNA, the CDR3 is TGTGCCAGCAGCGCCGGGGGGGGAGCTTTCTTT. The whole variable domain, filled in from reference TRBV9 and TRBJ1-1, reads DSGVTQTPKHLITATGQRVTLRCSPRSGDLSVYWYQQSLDQGLQFLIQYYNGEERAKGNILERFSAQQFPDLHSELNLSSLELGDSALYFCASSAGGGAFFGQGTRLTVV.

A few counts support this clone. The gene calls are TRBV6-5 and TRBJ1-6, with 7 bases lining up with TRBD1. The length of the CDR3 is 15 residues. V gave up 6 bases and J gave up 6 bases; unmatched junction bases: 8. Germline CDR1 is MNHEY and CDR2 is SVGAGI. The CDR3 sequence is CASRPSQGTNSPLHF. CDR3 in DNA: TGTGCCAGCAGGCCCTCACAGGGGACTAATTCACCCCTCCACTTT.

The V call is TRBV19, the J call TRBJ1-2; perhaps TRBD1 as D (6 bases). The CDR3 spans 14 residues. The ends were cut back, 7 bases at V and 2 bases at J, with 14 bases in the middle. Germline values: CDR1 LNHDA, CDR2 SQIVND (reference sequence). The CDR3 sequence: CASTPSTGNYGYTF. The CDR3 DNA is TGTGCCAGTACCCCATCGACAGGCAACTATGGCTACACCTTC.

V gene TRBV27 combines with J gene TRBJ2-7; D unresolved. V lost 0 bases and J lost 1, with 7 bases in between. The CDR3 totals 14 residues. Germline V CDR1 and CDR2: MNHEY, SMNVEV (reference sequence). CDR3 DNA: TGTGCCAGCAGTTTATCTTCCAGTTCCTACGAGCAGTACTTC. Protein product: CASSLSSSSYEQYF.

This rearrangement joins TRBV7-6 to TRBJ2-1; D unclear. CDR3 length: 11 amino acids. Germline CDR1 SGHVS, CDR2 FNYEAQ. Trimming pared 8 bases from V and 8 bases from J, leaving 10 bases between. DNA of the CDR3: TGTGCCAGCCACCCTGGGCATGAGCAGTTCTTC. It translates to CASHPGHEQFF. The whole variable domain, filled in from reference TRBV7-6 and TRBJ2-1, reads GAGVSQSPRYKVTKRGQDVALRCDPISGHVSLYWYRQALGQGPEFLTYFNYEAQQDKSGLPNDRFSAERPEGSISTLTIQRTEQRDSAMYRCASHPGHEQFFGPGTRLTVL.

The V gene is TRBV10-1, the J gene TRBJ2-7; D unresolved. Trimming left V 4 bases short and J 3 bases short, with 10 bases between. Germline-derived CDR1 and CDR2 are WNHNN and SYGVQD (reference sequence). The CDR3 has 13 amino acids. The CDR3 here is CASSVSTDYEQYF. The CDR3 region has the DNA TGCGCCAGCAGTGTTTCCACAGACTACGAGCAGTACTTC.

This clone has a single count. V usage is TRBV5-6 and J usage is TRBJ1-6; D might be TRBD1 (5 bases). Germline CDR1 is SGHDT and CDR2 is YYEEEE. V lost 1 base to trimming and J lost 9 bases, with 14 bases between them. The CDR3 is 15 amino acids. The CDR3 reads CASSLFQGMSSPLHF. CDR3 in DNA: TGTGCCAGCAGCTTGTTTCAGGGTATGTCTTCACCCCTCCACTTT.

The J gene is TRBJ1-1, the V gene TRBV7-9; TRBD1 matches 10 bases. CDR3 size: 15 residues. After removal of 5 bases from V and 5 bases from J, the junction contained 8 bases not matched to a gene. Germline-derived CDR1 and CDR2 are SEHNR and FQNEAQ (reference sequence). CDR3 DNA: TGTGCCAGCAGCCGGCGACAGGGGGCGATGACTGAAGCTTTCTTT. Its translation: CASSRRQGAMTEAFF.

The CDR3, as DNA: TGTGCCAGCAGCTTACTAGCTAGCGGGGGGGATGAGCAGTTCTTC. Protein: CASSLLASGGDEQFF. The rearrangement joins TRBV7-8 to TRBJ2-1; TRBD2 matches at 12 bases. The CDR3 runs 15 residues. V lost 2 bases and J lost 8; bases outside the gene matches: 4. The germline V gene has CDR1 SGHVS and CDR2 FQNEAQ.

The chain links TRBV4-1 to TRBJ1-5; unclear D gene. Germline V CDR1 and CDR2: MGHRA, YSYEKL. The CDR3 totals 16 residues. V was trimmed by 0 bases and J by 0 bases, leaving 9 bases between them. This CDR3 reads CASSQEVGHSNQPQHF. CDR3 bases: TGCGCCAGCAGCCAAGAGGTGGGCCATAGCAATCAGCCCCAGCATTTT.

The J gene is TRBJ2-3, the V gene TRBV7-8, with 8 bases identical to TRBD2. V shed 4 bases, J shed 6 bases, and the junction held 12 bases outside the gene matches. The germline gives CDR1 SGHVS, CDR2 FQNEAQ. The CDR3 totals 16 residues. CDR3 nucleotides: TGTGCCAGCAGCTGGGGCGCTAGCGGGCCGGGGGATACGCAGTATTTT. Translation: CASSWGASGPGDTQYF.

This sequence joins TRBV7-7 and TRBJ2-1; weak D call: TRBD2 (5 bases). CDR1 and CDR2 from the germline V gene are SSHAT and FNYEAQ (reference sequence). V shed 3 bases and J shed 8 bases, with 11 bases lying between them. This CDR3 has 13 residues. The CDR3 sequence is CASSLSSSHEQFF. For the CDR3, the DNA is TGTGCCAGCAGCTTGTCTAGCAGCCATGAGCAGTTCTTC.

V gene TRBV9 combines with J gene TRBJ1-2; D is possibly TRBD1 (5 bases). The CDR3 runs to 13 residues. Germline values: CDR1 SGDLS, CDR2 YYNGEE. V was trimmed by 0 bases and J by 7 bases, leaving 10 bases between them. CDR3 DNA: TGTGCCAGCAGCGTAGAATGGGGGGGTGGCTACACCTTC. Amino acids: CASSVEWGGGYTF.

The rearrangement links TRBV7-9 to TRBJ2-3, with TRBD1 as a possible D gene (5 bases). The CDR3 has 15 amino acids. Trimming pared 1 base from V and 2 bases from J, leaving 10 bases between. CDR1 is SEHNR, CDR2 FQNEAQ, per germline (reference sequence). The CDR3 region is CASSLGRVDTDTQYF. In DNA form, the CDR3 reads TGTGCCAGCAGCTTAGGCAGGGTTGACACAGATACGCAGTATTTT.

The V gene is TRBV4-2, the J gene TRBJ2-3, with a tentative D call TRBD1 (6 bases). Trimming took off 1 base at V and 1 base at J, with 12 bases between the two ends. The length of the CDR3 is 16 residues. Germline-derived CDR1 and CDR2 are LGHNA and YNFKEQ. CDR3 amino acids: CASSQGMAGGTDTQYF. The CDR3 bases are TGTGCCAGCAGCCAAGGGATGGCAGGGGGCACAGATACGCAGTATTTT.

This chain joins TRBV7-9 and TRBJ2-2, with D possibly TRBD1 on 5 matching bases. Trimming removed 5 bases at V and 12 bases at J, with 13 bases between. Germline CDR1 and CDR2: SEHNR and FQNEAQ (reference sequence). The CDR3 totals 12 residues. The CDR3: CASSETAGKLFF. Written as DNA, the CDR3 is TGTGCCAGCAGCGAGACGGCAGGGAAGCTGTTTTTT.

The chain joins TRBV9 to TRBJ2-5; D perhaps matches TRBD1 (5 bases). Trimming stripped 0 bases from V and 5 bases from J, with 11 bases between. Per the germline V gene, CDR1 is SGDLS and CDR2 is YYNGEE. The CDR3 extends over 14 amino acids. CDR3 bases: TGTGCCAGCAGCGTAGATGTAGGGGCGGAGACCCAGTACTTC. Residues: CASSVDVGAETQYF.